These 2 T cell receptor beta chains were sequenced from one sample in a study of OX40 agonist ivuxolimab in advanced cancers. Assay: immunoSEQ multiplex PCR; the TCRdb copy retains only in-frame clones and omits some. The sample lists about 60,000 clones, roughly four fifths occurring once. Material: CD4+ or CD8+ T cells sorted from blood, obtained in a trial of the OX40 agonist ivuxolimab. The receptors shown here come from an adult with an advanced solid tumor such as melanoma, head and neck, liver or kidney cancer.

The count of this clone is one. The V and J genes are TRBV6-1 and TRBJ1-1; TRBD1 matches 8 bases. CDR1 and CDR2 (germline): MNHNS, SASEGT. This CDR3 is 14 amino acids long. V gave up 4 bases and J gave up 6 bases; unmatched junction bases: 7. DNA of the CDR3: TGTGCCAGCAGTGGGACAGGGAAGTCTGCTGAAGCTTTCTTT. It encodes CASSGTGKSAEAFF.

The chain has TRBV7-2 and TRBJ2-7; TRBD2 matches at 7 bases. This CDR3 is 15 amino acids long. V was pared by 0 bases and J by 3 bases, with 5 bases of the junction left unmatched. Looked up from germline, CDR1 is SGHTA and CDR2 is FQGNSA. CDR3 residues: CASSLASQRDYEQYF. The CDR3 DNA is TGTGCCAGCAGCTTAGCCTCCCAGCGGGACTACGAGCAGTACTTC. Full variable domain (rest looked up from reference TRBV7-2 and TRBJ2-7): GAGVSQSPSNKVTEKGKDVELRCDPISGHTALYWYRQSLGQGLEFLIYFQGNSAPDKSGLPSDRFSAERTGGSVSTLTIQRTQQEDSAVYLCASSLASQRDYEQYFGPGTRLTVT.